This paragraph reports one T cell receptor (beta chain). Its antigen is unknown. The entry originates in a study of T cell responses to AZD1222 COVID-19 vaccine. Study-wide findings and caveats: Donors were chiefly white British, with a greater number of females, and clonal diversity was perhaps underestimated. Within unmutated variant regions lay the reported targets of nearly half of spike-specific TCRs.

Germline CDR1 is SEHNR and CDR2 is FQNEAQ (reference sequence). Losses at the gene ends were 5 bases for V and 2 bases for J; bases not matched to a gene: 4. This CDR3 contains 15 residues. The study pooled second doses at about 4 or about 12 weeks. Data came from immunoSEQ multiplex PCR; TCRdb stores just in-frame clones and leaves some out. There are around 160,000 clones in the sample; under 95% occur only once, and 1.3% lies in the top ten. The V and J genes are TRBV7-9 and TRBJ1-3, with 9 nucleotides matching TRBD1. This specimen was peripheral blood, taken 28 days after the second AZD1222 dose. This clonotype was sampled from an adult who received the AZD1222 COVID-19 vaccine. The CDR3 nucleotides read TGTGCCAGCAGCCCGGGACAGGGCCCTGGAAACACCATATATTTT. Protein: CASSPGQGPGNTIYF.